Each of the 26 T cell receptor beta chains below was sequenced from the same sample in a study of T cell responses to AZD1222 COVID-19 vaccine. TCRdb's copy holds only in-frame clones and misses some; the assay was immunoSEQ multiplex PCR. The table has some 120,000 clones, approximately 85% seen once. This specimen was peripheral blood, taken on day 0 of AZD1222 vaccination. These receptor sequences come from an adult in good health.

The rearrangement uses TRBV24-1 and TRBJ2-3, with D perhaps TRBD2 (5 bases). Germline CDR1 is KGHDR and CDR2 is SFDVKD. V was pared by 5 bases and J by 3 bases, with 11 bases between. This CDR3 is built from 14 residues. CDR3 protein: CATSVEEETDTQYF. In DNA form, the CDR3 reads TGTGCCACCAGTGTGGAGGAGGAGACAGATACGCAGTATTTT.

This chain uses TRBV19 with TRBJ2-2; D call uncertain. The V gene lost 6 bases and the J gene lost 4 bases, with 9 bases spanning the gap. Germline loops: CDR1 LNHDA, CDR2 SQIVND (reference sequence). The CDR3 has 13 amino acids. CDR3 coding DNA: TGTGCCAGTAGGGAGAGAGGCACCGGGGAGCTGTTTTTT. Its translation: CASRERGTGELFF.

This rearrangement joins TRBV5-1 to TRBJ1-2, with TRBD1 matching 7 bases. The CDR3 has 16 amino acids. Germline CDR1 and CDR2: SGHRS and YFSETQ. J gave up 1 base and V 1 base, and 7 bases lay outside the gene matches. The CDR3 reads CASSLSGTDDNYGYTF. CDR3 in DNA: TGCGCCAGCAGCTTGTCCGGGACAGATGATAACTATGGCTACACCTTC.

The chain carries TRBV2 and TRBJ1-5; 10 bases map to TRBD1. Germline CDR1 reads SNHLY; CDR2 reads FYNNEI. Trimming removed 5 bases from V and 6 bases from J; junction bases left unmatched: 7. The CDR3 is 15 residues long. The CDR3 DNA sequence: TGTGCCAGCAGTACCGGGACAGGGGTTTCTCAGCCCCAGCATTTT. Its translation is CASSTGTGVSQPQHF.

The gene calls are TRBV18 and TRBJ2-4, with D unresolved. The CDR3 runs to 13 residues. The V end was cut by 0 bases, the J end by 9 bases, with 9 bases between. The germline V gene has CDR1 KGHSH and CDR2 LQKENI. DNA of the CDR3: TGTGCCAGCTCACCACCCGAAAGGAGCATTCAGTACTTC. Translation: CASSPPERSIQYF.

This CDR3 reads CASSLSYGRGQFF. CDR3 sequence (DNA): TGTGCCAGCAGCTTATCCTACGGGAGAGGGCAGTTCTTC. The chain uses TRBV7-6 and TRBJ2-1, with D maybe TRBD2 (6 bases). V was shortened by 2 bases and J by 12 bases, with 14 bases between the two germline ends. Per germline, CDR1 SGHVS and CDR2 FNYEAQ. The CDR3 covers 13 residues.

This chain connects TRBV7-3 to TRBJ1-6; tentatively, D is TRBD1 (5 bases). Germline CDR1 reads SGHTA; CDR2 reads FQGTGA. This CDR3 comprises 13 residues. Trimming removed 2 bases at V and 9 bases at J, with 8 bases between. The CDR3 sequence is CASSLFGGSPLHF. The CDR3 DNA sequence: TGTGCCAGCAGCTTATTTGGGGGTTCACCCCTCCACTTT.

The J gene is TRBJ1-4, the V gene TRBV3-1 (or the pseudogene TRBV3-2); a weak D match, TRBD1 (5 bases). V dropped 1 base and J dropped 12 bases, with 9 bases sitting between them. Germline loops: CDR1 LGHDT, CDR2 YNNKEL (reference sequence). CDR3 length equals 12 residues. The CDR3 reads CASSQGGGQLFF. For the CDR3, the DNA is TGTGCCAGCAGCCAAGGGGGCGGCCAACTGTTTTTT.

J is TRBJ1-2 and V is TRBV27; maybe TRBD1 (6 bases). The CDR3 spans 13 residues. Trimming took off 9 bases at V and 5 bases at J, with 16 bases between the two ends. Germline assignment: CDR1 MNHEY and CDR2 SMNVEV (reference sequence). This chain's CDR3 is CASTPLGGYGYTF. The CDR3 DNA reads TGTGCCAGTACCCCTTTAGGGGGGTATGGCTACACCTTC.

The chain joins TRBV7-2 to TRBJ1-2; possible D gene TRBD1, 6 bases. There are 15 residues in the CDR3. From germline, CDR1 is SGHTA and CDR2 FQGNSA. The germline V and J ends were trimmed by 5 bases and 3 bases, with 16 bases remaining between them. The CDR3 loop reads CASSHRSTGYYGYTF. For the CDR3, the DNA is TGTGCCAGCAGCCACCGTTCCACAGGGTACTATGGCTACACCTTC. Drawing the rest from reference TRBV7-2 and TRBJ1-2, the complete variable domain is GAGVSQSPSNKVTEKGKDVELRCDPISGHTALYWYRQSLGQGLEFLIYFQGNSAPDKSGLPSDRFSAERTGGSVSTLTIQRTQQEDSAVYLCASSHRSTGYYGYTFGSGTRLTVV.

The table lists this clone with a few counts. This chain uses TRBV14 with TRBJ2-7, with a weak D call TRBD2 (6 bases). Germline V gene lookup returns CDR1 SGHDN and CDR2 FVKESK. The CDR3 extends over 16 amino acids. Trimming stripped 4 bases from V and 1 base from J, with 17 bases between. CDR3: CASSLGGADRSYEQYF. CDR3 nucleotides: TGTGCCAGCAGCCTTGGAGGGGCTGACCGGTCCTACGAGCAGTACTTC.

V usage is TRBV6-5 and J usage is TRBJ2-7; D call uncertain. The CDR3 is 12 amino acids. V was cut by 7 bases and J by 4 bases, with 11 bases left in between. Germline V lookup: CDR1 MNHEY, CDR2 SVGAGI. CDR3 nucleotide sequence: TGTGCCAGCAACCGAATCGGGTACGAGCAGTACTTC. Amino acid sequence: CASNRIGYEQYF.

The genes are TRBV27 and TRBJ2-7; 9 nucleotides agree with TRBD2. This CDR3 spans 14 amino acids. After removal of 7 bases from V and 4 bases from J, the junction contained 8 bases not matched to a gene. Germline lookup yields CDR1 MNHEY and CDR2 SMNVEV (reference sequence). The DNA of the CDR3 is TGTGCCAGCACCCCGCGGGGGGGAACTTACGAGCAGTACTTC. Translating it yields CASTPRGGTYEQYF.

The chain employs TRBV30 and TRBJ2-5, with D possibly called TRBD1 or TRBD2 (6 bases each). CDR3 length: 12 residues. Germline CDR1 and CDR2: GTSNPN and SVGIG (reference sequence). Trimming cost V 3 bases and J 7 bases, with 12 bases left between them. CDR3 nucleotide sequence: TGTGCCTGGAGCACACAGGGAGGGACCCAGTACTTC. Translated, it gives CAWSTQGGTQYF. Drawing the rest from reference TRBV30 and TRBJ2-5, the complete variable domain is SQTIHQWPATLVQPVGSPLSLECTVEGTSNPNLYWYRQAAGRGLQLLFYSVGIGQISSEVPQNLSASRPQDRQFILSSKKLLLSDSGFYLCAWSTQGGTQYFGPGTRLLVL.

The chain carries TRBV19 and TRBJ1-1; possibly TRBD1 for D (6 bases). This CDR3 is 16 amino acids long. Germline V gene lookup returns CDR1 LNHDA and CDR2 SQIVND (reference sequence). The ends were cut back, 7 bases at V and 3 bases at J, with 21 bases in the middle. The CDR3 DNA reads as TGTGCCAGTATCGCCACAGGGAAAGGGGGTTACACTGAAGCTTTCTTT. This translates into CASIATGKGGYTEAFF.

The chain carries TRBV7-9 and TRBJ1-4; D is possibly TRBD1 (5 bases). This CDR3 has 15 residues. Germline V gene sequence: CDR1 SEHNR, CDR2 FQNEAQ (reference sequence). Deletions cut 5 bases from V and 4 bases from J, with 14 bases between. The chain's CDR3 is CASSEPGRHNEKLFF. CDR3 coding DNA: TGTGCCAGCAGCGAACCGGGACGGCATAATGAAAAACTGTTTTTT.

A single count supports this clone. This rearrangement joins TRBV2 to TRBJ2-7; a possible D gene is TRBD2 (7 bases). Germline V gene lookup returns CDR1 SNHLY and CDR2 FYNNEI. V lost 8 bases and J 3 bases, leaving 20 bases between the germline ends. The CDR3 extends over 15 amino acids. Here the CDR3 DNA reads TGTGCCAGCTGGGGAGGGGGGTATTTAGACTACGAGCAGTACTTC. Its translation is CASWGGGYLDYEQYF.

This chain connects TRBV19 to TRBJ2-1, with unresolved D. This CDR3 is built from 13 residues. From germline, CDR1 is LNHDA and CDR2 SQIVND (reference sequence). With 5 bases removed from V and 8 bases from J, the gap between germline ends came to 13 bases. The CDR3 DNA follows: TGTGCCAGTAGTCTGTCATACTGGGATGAGCAGTTCTTC. This codes for CASSLSYWDEQFF.

V usage is TRBV6-5 and J usage is TRBJ2-7; TRBD1 matches at 8 bases. The germline CDR1 and CDR2 sequences are MNHEY and SVGAGI. The CDR3 totals 16 residues. After removal of 0 bases from V and 5 bases from J, the junction contained 9 bases not matched to a gene. The CDR3 DNA sequence: TGTGCCAGCAGTTACTCGGGGCAGGGGGCGAGGAACGAGCAGTACTTC. It translates to CASSYSGQGARNEQYF.

The J gene is TRBJ1-1, the V gene TRBV3-1 (or the pseudogene TRBV3-2), with a possible D match to TRBD1 (5 bases). Trimming stripped 3 bases from V and 11 bases from J, with 13 bases between. The CDR3 totals 12 residues. Germline assignment: CDR1 LGHDT and CDR2 YNNKEL (reference sequence). The CDR3 bases are TGTGCCAGCAGCCATGGGGGGAGGGATGCTTTCTTT. This gives the protein CASSHGGRDAFF.

CDR3 DNA sequence: TGTGCCAGCAGCCCCGCACTCTCTGGAAACACCATATATTTT. It translates to CASSPALSGNTIYF. The gene calls are TRBV28 and TRBJ1-3, with D uncertain. There are 14 residues in the CDR3. Looked up from germline, CDR1 is MDHEN and CDR2 is SYDVKM. The ends were cut back, 6 bases at V and 0 bases at J, with 9 bases in the middle.

This chain joins TRBV27 and TRBJ2-1; 8 nucleotides align to TRBD2. The ends lost 6 bases at V and 4 bases at J; junction bases unmatched: 11. This CDR3 comprises 16 residues. Germline-derived CDR1 and CDR2 are MNHEY and SMNVEV (reference sequence). The CDR3 sequence: CASRPYSGTSYNEQFF. CDR3 in DNA: TGTGCCAGCAGACCCTATTCGGGGACTAGTTACAATGAGCAGTTCTTC.

This clone was observed at least ten times. V usage is TRBV10-1 and J usage is TRBJ1-5, with D hard to call. V was clipped by 10 bases and J by 7 bases, with 20 bases between them. The CDR3 has 14 amino acids. CDR1 is WNHNN and CDR2 is SYGVQD in the germline V gene (reference sequence). CDR3 nucleotides: TGCGCCACCATGGGAGGTAGTTCTGGACAGCCCCAGCATTTT. It translates to CATMGGSSGQPQHF.

The chain recombines TRBV4-1 with TRBJ1-4; D gene uncertain. Trimming cost V 1 base and J 4 bases, with 7 bases left between them. The CDR3 loop spans 14 amino acids. Germline CDR1 MGHRA, CDR2 YSYEKL. CDR3 bases: TGCGCCAGCAGCCAAGTAAACTTTAATGAAAAACTGTTTTTT. Its translation is CASSQVNFNEKLFF.

The rearrangement uses TRBV11-3 and TRBJ2-3; either TRBD1 or TRBD2 may fit D (6 bases each). Germline V gene sequence: CDR1 SGHNT, CDR2 YENEEA. The germline V and J ends were trimmed by 5 bases and 6 bases, with 15 bases remaining between them. CDR3 length: 14 amino acids. CDR3 region: CASSGGRDFDTQYF. As DNA, the CDR3 is TGTGCCAGCAGCGGGGGCCGGGACTTCGATACGCAGTATTTT.

V gene TRBV6-5 combines with J gene TRBJ1-5; the match to TRBD1 covers 10 bases. V trimming: 7 bases; J trimming: 6 bases; junction bases outside the gene matches: 6. The CDR3 spans 14 residues. In germline, CDR1 is MNHEY, CDR2 SVGAGI. The CDR3 here is CASTPTGGFQPQHF. The CDR3 DNA sequence: TGTGCCAGCACCCCGACAGGGGGCTTTCAGCCCCAGCATTTT.